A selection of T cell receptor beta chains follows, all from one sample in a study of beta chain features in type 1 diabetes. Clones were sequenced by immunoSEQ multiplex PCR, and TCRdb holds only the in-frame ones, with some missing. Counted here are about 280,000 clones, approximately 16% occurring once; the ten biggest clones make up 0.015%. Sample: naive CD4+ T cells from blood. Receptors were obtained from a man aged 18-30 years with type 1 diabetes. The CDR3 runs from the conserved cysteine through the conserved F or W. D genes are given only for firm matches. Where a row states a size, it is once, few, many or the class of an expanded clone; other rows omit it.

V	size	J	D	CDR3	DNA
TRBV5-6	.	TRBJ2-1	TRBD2	CASSYGLATYNEQFF	TGTGCCAGCAGCTACGGACTAGCGACCTACAATGAGCAGTTCTTC
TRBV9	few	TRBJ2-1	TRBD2	CASSVGGRGSYNEQFF	TGTGCCAGCAGCGTAGGAGGGAGGGGCTCCTACAATGAGCAGTTCTTC
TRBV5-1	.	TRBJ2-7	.	CASTLAEVGYEQYF	TGCGCCAGCACCCTAGCAGAGGTCGGCTACGAGCAGTACTTC
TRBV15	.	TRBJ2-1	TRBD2	CATSTGLVVEQFF	TGTGCCACCAGCACAGGACTAGTAGTTGAGCAGTTCTTC
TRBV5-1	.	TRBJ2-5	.	CASSLQGEETQYF	TGCGCCAGCAGCTTACAGGGTGAAGAGACCCAGTACTTC
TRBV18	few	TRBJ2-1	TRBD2	CASSPGLAGSNEQFF	TGTGCCAGCTCACCGGGCCTAGCGGGTTCTAATGAGCAGTTCTTC
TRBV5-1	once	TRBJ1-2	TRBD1	CASRRGTGRTPYGYTF	TGCGCCAGCAGGAGGGGGACAGGGCGGACCCCCTATGGCTACACCTTC
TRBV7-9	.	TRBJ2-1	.	CASSWVRGLRNEQFF	TGTGCCAGCAGCTGGGTAAGAGGGTTGAGGAATGAGCAGTTCTTC
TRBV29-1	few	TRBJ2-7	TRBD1	CSVADRAEQYF	TGCAGCGTAGCTGACAGGGCCGAGCAGTACTTC
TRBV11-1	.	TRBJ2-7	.	CASSIPGHLYEQYF	TGTGCCAGCAGCATACCGGGACACCTCTACGAGCAGTACTTC
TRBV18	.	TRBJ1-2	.	CASSLPNYGYTF	TGTGCCAGCTCACTCCCAAACTATGGCTACACCTTC
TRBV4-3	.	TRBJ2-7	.	CASSQTGAVYEQYF	TGCGCCAGCAGCCAAACTGGGGCAGTGTACGAGCAGTACTTC
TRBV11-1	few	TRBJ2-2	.	CASSPYNTGELFF	TGTGCCAGCAGCCCCTATAACACCGGGGAGCTGTTTTTT
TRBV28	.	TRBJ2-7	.	CASSQRRRQQYF	TGTGCCAGCAGCCAGAGACGGCGGCAGCAGTACTTC
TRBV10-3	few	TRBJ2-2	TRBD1	CATRDRGNTGELFF	TGTGCCACCCGGGACAGGGGGAACACCGGGGAGCTGTTTTTT
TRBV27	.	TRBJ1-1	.	CASSPTVNTEAFF	TGTGCCAGCAGCCCTACAGTGAACACTGAAGCTTTCTTT
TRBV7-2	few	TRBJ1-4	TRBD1	CASSPGQGNEKLFF	TGTGCCAGCAGCCCCGGACAGGGGAATGAAAAACTGTTTTTT
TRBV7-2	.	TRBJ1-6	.	CASTLRGQNSPLHF	TGTGCCAGCACTTTACGAGGGCAGAATTCACCCCTCCACTTT
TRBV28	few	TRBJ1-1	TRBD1	CASSPRTGLEAFF	TGTGCCAGCAGTCCACGGACAGGGCTTGAAGCTTTCTTT
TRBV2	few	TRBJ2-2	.	CASSEDRNTGELFF	TGTGCCAGCAGTGAGGACAGGAACACCGGGGAGCTGTTTTTT
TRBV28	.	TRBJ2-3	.	CASSPVRTVGTDTQYF	TGTGCCAGCAGCCCCGTCCGGACAGTGGGCACAGATACGCAGTATTTT
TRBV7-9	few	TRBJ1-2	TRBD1	CASSPQGAPIYGYTF	TGTGCCAGCAGCCCCCAGGGGGCTCCCATTTATGGCTACACCTTC
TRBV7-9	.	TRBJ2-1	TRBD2	CASSLDWGTSGTYNEQFF	TGTGCCAGCAGCTTAGATTGGGGGACTAGCGGGACCTACAATGAGCAGTTCTTC
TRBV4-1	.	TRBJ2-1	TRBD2	CASSPGLADYNEQFF	TGCGCCAGCTCTCCGGGACTAGCGGACTACAATGAGCAGTTCTTC
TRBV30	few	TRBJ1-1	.	CAWSQPPDTEAFF	TGTGCCTGGAGCCAACCCCCGGACACTGAAGCTTTCTTT
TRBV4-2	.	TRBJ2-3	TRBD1	CASSPARGRTDTQYF	TGTGCCAGCAGCCCTGCCAGGGGGCGCACAGATACGCAGTATTTT
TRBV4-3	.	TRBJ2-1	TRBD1	CASSRDRNYNEQFF	TGCGCCAGCAGCCGGGACAGGAACTACAATGAGCAGTTCTTC
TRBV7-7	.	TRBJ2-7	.	CASSLEGPYLEQYF	TGTGCCAGCAGCTTAGAGGGGCCGTACTTAGAGCAGTACTTC
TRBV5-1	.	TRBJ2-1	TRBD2	CASSGVTSGGAGEQFF	TGCGCCAGCAGCGGCGTGACTAGCGGGGGGGCCGGTGAGCAGTTCTTC
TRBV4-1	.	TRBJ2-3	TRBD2	CASSQGLAGVLYTQYF	TGCGCCAGCAGCCAGGGACTAGCGGGAGTCTTGTATACGCAGTATTTT
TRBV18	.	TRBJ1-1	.	CASSPRTAGTMNTEAFF	TGTGCCAGCTCACCACGGACAGCGGGGACTATGAACACTGAAGCTTTCTTT